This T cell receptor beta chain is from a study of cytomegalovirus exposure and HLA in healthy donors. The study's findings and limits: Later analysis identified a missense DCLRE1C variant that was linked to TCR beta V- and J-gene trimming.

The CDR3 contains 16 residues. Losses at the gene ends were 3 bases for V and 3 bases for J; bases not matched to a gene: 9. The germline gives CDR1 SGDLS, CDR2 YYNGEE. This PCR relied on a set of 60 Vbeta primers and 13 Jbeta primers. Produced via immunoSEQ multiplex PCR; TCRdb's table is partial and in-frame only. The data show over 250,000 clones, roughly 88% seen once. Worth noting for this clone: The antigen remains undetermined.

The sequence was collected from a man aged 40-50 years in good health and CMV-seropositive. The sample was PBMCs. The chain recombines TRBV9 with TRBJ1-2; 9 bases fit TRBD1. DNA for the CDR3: TGTGCCAGCAGCGGGGCCTCTACAGGGGGCGACTATGGCTACACCTTC. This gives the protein CASSGASTGGDYGYTF.